This paragraph reports one TCR beta chain. These data belong to a study of blood T cell repertoires in COVID-19. Whole-study context: Acute and convalescent COVID-19 samples came from the United States, Italy and Spain.

Authors' processing steps: Estimates of nucleated cell counts were drawn from the amplification of reference gene primers. This table comes from immunoSEQ multiplex PCR, and its TCRdb copy is limited to in-frame clones, with some not included. That table supplies the V and J calls and clone size; D and trimming were determined from the DNA. This sample has about 370,000 clones, with approximately 87% found just once. CDR3 size: 15 residues. V dropped 0 bases and J dropped 7 bases, with 11 bases sitting between them. CDR1 and CDR2 (germline): KGHDR, SFDVKD. Followed longitudinally, the Seattle patients had been enrolled during active infection.

Material for sequencing was peripheral blood. The V and J genes are TRBV24-1 and TRBJ2-2; TRBD2 is a possible D gene (5 bases). This clonotype was sampled from a woman in her thirties with COVID-19, enrolled during active disease. The chain's CDR3 is CATSDLGPRDGELFF. CDR3 coding DNA: TGTGCCACCAGTGATTTGGGACCCCGGGACGGGGAGCTGTTTTTT.